Sequencing of this TCR beta chain was carried out in a study of tumor-infiltrating lymphocytes in oesophageal squamous cell carcinoma. This clonotype was recorded at least ten times. CDR3 length equals 12 residues. The germline CDR1 and CDR2 sequences are SNHLY and FYNNEI. MiXCR, applied by TCRdb to the PCR reads, yields one record per CDR3 protein. The sample records over 20,000 distinct CDR3 sequences, roughly two fifths being singletons. The sample consisted of esophageal tumor tissue. This chain links TRBV2 with TRBJ2-5; D gene uncertain. The J call may be faulty, since TRBJ2-7 better matches the DNA end. The source is a male donor with esophageal squamous cell carcinoma. The CDR3 DNA sequence: TGTGCCAGCAGTGGTAACATGGACGAGCAGTACTTC. Translated, it gives CASSGNMDEQYF.